The present T cell receptor (beta chain) was sequenced within a study of blood T cell repertoires in COVID-19. For the study at large: PBMCs, B-cell-depleted T cells, or T cells provided the cDNA or gDNA that made up the material.

In the original workflow: Amplification of reference gene primers provided the estimated nucleated cell counts. Some clones are missing from TCRdb's copy, which holds only in-frame ones; the method was immunoSEQ multiplex PCR. V and J calls and clone size follow that table, whereas D and trimming were derived from the DNA. This table holds about 180,000 clones, 65% to 90% found once. CDR1 and CDR2 (germline): MDHEN, SYDVKM. The CDR3 extends over 15 amino acids. Trimming cost V 3 bases and J 2 bases, with 11 bases left between them. Sequencing was performed on peripheral blood. This TCR was sampled from a man aged 50 to 59 with active or convalescent COVID-19. The chain uses TRBV28 and TRBJ1-5; D unresolved. The CDR3: CASSFLGSGNQPQHF. Here the CDR3 DNA reads TGTGCCAGCAGTTTTTTGGGGAGTGGCAATCAGCCCCAGCATTTT. The complete variable domain, with remaining parts taken from reference TRBV28 and TRBJ1-5, reads DVKVTQSSRYLVKRTGEKVFLECVQDMDHENMFWYRQDPGLGLRLIYFSYDVKMKEKGDIPEGYSVSREKKERFSLILESASTNQTSMYLCASSFLGSGNQPQHFGDGTRLSIL.